The 11 T cell receptor beta chains reported below all come from one sample, sequenced in a study of blood T cell repertoires in COVID-19. Some clones are missing from TCRdb's copy, which holds only in-frame ones; the method was immunoSEQ multiplex PCR. Of approximately 200,000 clones detected, around 83% appear once; the ten largest clones hold roughly 2.9%. Sequencing was performed on peripheral blood. The receptors originated from a woman in her twenties or thirties with active or convalescent COVID-19.

The rearrangement uses TRBV25-1 and TRBJ2-1; D possibly corresponds to TRBD2 (6 bases). This CDR3 region has 15 residues. The ends were cut back, 3 bases at V and 8 bases at J, with 17 bases in the middle. Germline V gene lookup returns CDR1 MGHDK and CDR2 SYGVNS. CDR3 sequence: CASSDGTPGVYEQFF. The CDR3 bases are TGTGCCAGCAGTGACGGGACTCCCGGGGTCTATGAGCAGTTCTTC.

This clone is labeled as medium-sized. The rearrangement joins TRBV7-9 to TRBJ2-5; maybe TRBD2 (5 bases). V was trimmed by 4 bases and J by 0 bases, leaving 12 bases between them. The CDR3 sequence is 15 residues long. Germline lookup yields CDR1 SEHNR and CDR2 FQNEAQ (reference sequence). CDR3 residues: CASSSPGYYQETQYF. The CDR3 region has the DNA TGTGCCAGCAGCTCGCCGGGGTACTACCAAGAGACCCAGTACTTC. The full variable domain, in which reference TRBV7-9 and TRBJ2-5 provide the parts outside the CDR3, is DTGVSQNPRHKITKRGQNVTFRCDPISEHNRLYWYRQTLGQGPEFLTYFQNEAQLEKSRLLSDRFSAERPKGSFSTLEIQRTEQGDSAMYLCASSSPGYYQETQYFGPGTRLLVL.

This clone was found a few times. The gene calls are TRBV19 and TRBJ1-2; unclear D gene. Germline CDR1 is LNHDA and CDR2 is SQIVND (reference sequence). This CDR3 has 14 residues. V was clipped by 3 bases and J by 0 bases, with 8 bases between them. DNA for the CDR3: TGTGCCAGTAGTATCGGGAGGACTAACTATGGCTACACCTTC. It codes for CASSIGRTNYGYTF.

J is TRBJ2-7 and V is TRBV28; D gene ambiguous. Germline V CDR1 and CDR2: MDHEN, SYDVKM. The CDR3 is 12 amino acids. V gave up 3 bases and J gave up 2 bases, with 5 bases separating them. The CDR3 region has the DNA TGTGCCAGCAGTTTGCCAGCCTACGAGCAGTACTTC. This gives the protein CASSLPAYEQYF.

The chain uses TRBV18 and TRBJ2-7; D may be TRBD2 (6 bases). The CDR3 contains 16 residues. CDR1 KGHSH and CDR2 LQKENI come from the germline V gene. Trimming stripped 0 bases from V and 2 bases from J, with 14 bases between. The CDR3 DNA is TGTGCCAGCTCACCACCGGCTAGCGTGTCCCCCTACGAGCAGTACTTC. Residues: CASSPPASVSPYEQYF.

The rearrangement links TRBV9 to TRBJ2-7, with 8 bases matching TRBD1. This CDR3 has 14 amino acids. The V segment lost 0 bases and the J segment 3 bases; nucleotides outside the gene matches: 2. Germline V gene sequence: CDR1 SGDLS, CDR2 YYNGEE. CDR3 in amino acids: CASSVEGQGYEQYF. CDR3 DNA sequence: TGTGCCAGCAGCGTAGAAGGACAGGGCTACGAGCAGTACTTC.

The DNA for the CDR3 is TGTGCCAGTAGGATCACTTACAGGGCGGTTGGCACTGAAGCTTTCTTT. Residues: CASRITYRAVGTEAFF. J is TRBJ1-1 and V is TRBV19; tentatively, D is TRBD1 (6 bases). The CDR3 is 16 residues long. CDR1 and CDR2 from the germline V gene are LNHDA and SQIVND (reference sequence). Trimming left V 6 bases short and J 4 bases short, with 21 bases between.

V gene TRBV14 combines with J gene TRBJ2-2, with D maybe TRBD2 (6 bases). Germline V gene lookup returns CDR1 SGHDN and CDR2 FVKESK. The CDR3 has 15 residues. Trimming pared 1 base from V and 7 bases from J, leaving 13 bases between. The CDR3 loop reads CASSQVPGVVGELFF. DNA of the CDR3: TGTGCCAGCAGCCAAGTACCGGGAGTAGTCGGGGAGCTGTTTTTT.

This clone has a single count. V usage is TRBV6-6 and J usage is TRBJ2-7, with TRBD1 identical over 10 bases. V trimming: 5 bases; J trimming: 4 bases; junction bases outside the gene matches: 5. This CDR3 contains 14 residues. Germline lookup yields CDR1 MNHNY and CDR2 SVGAGI (reference sequence). The CDR3 nucleotides are TGTGCCAGCAGTAACCGGGACAGGGGTTACGAGCAGTACTTC. Its translation: CASSNRDRGYEQYF.

The chain employs TRBV19 and TRBJ2-1; TRBD2 might be the D (7 bases). The germline gives CDR1 LNHDA, CDR2 SQIVND (reference sequence). V was shortened by 5 bases and J by 2 bases, with 16 bases between the two germline ends. The CDR3 contains 16 residues. CDR3 DNA: TGTGCCAGTAGTCCTCTGGGGGGGCTCACCTACAATGAGCAGTTCTTC. It specifies CASSPLGGLTYNEQFF. Variable domain in full (rest from reference TRBV19 and TRBJ2-1): DGGITQSPKYLFRKEGQNVTLSCEQNLNHDAMYWYRQDPGQGLRLIYYSQIVNDFQKGDIAEGYSVSREKKESFPLTVTSAQKNPTAFYLCASSPLGGLTYNEQFFGPGTRLTVL.

The chain joins TRBV28 to TRBJ1-1; tentatively, D is TRBD1 (5 bases). Germline lookup yields CDR1 MDHEN and CDR2 SYDVKM. CDR3 length: 14 amino acids. With 4 bases removed from V and 1 base from J, the gap between germline ends came to 10 bases. Here the CDR3 DNA reads TGTGCCAGCAGTTCGGACACTGAGAACACTGAAGCTTTCTTT. Protein product: CASSSDTENTEAFF.